This entry features one TCR beta chain sequence. The sample is drawn from a study of control samples from healthy donors and cancer patients. Repertoires were generated with immunoSEQ multiplex PCR, while TCRdb's copy carries only in-frame clones and drops some. The sample yields approximately 71,000 clones, around nine tenths seen once. The CDR3 is made up of 14 amino acids. V lost 0 bases to trimming and J lost 5 bases, with 11 bases between them. Germline loops: CDR1 SGHKS, CDR2 YYEKEE (reference sequence). The sample taken for sequencing was PBMCs. The receptor's source is a man aged 55 to 70 with lung cancer. V and J are TRBV5-5 and TRBJ1-1, with D possibly being TRBD1 (5 bases). The CDR3, as DNA: TGTGCCAGCAGCTTGGGGGGCAGGGTAACTGAAGCTTTCTTT. This translates into CASSLGGRVTEAFF.